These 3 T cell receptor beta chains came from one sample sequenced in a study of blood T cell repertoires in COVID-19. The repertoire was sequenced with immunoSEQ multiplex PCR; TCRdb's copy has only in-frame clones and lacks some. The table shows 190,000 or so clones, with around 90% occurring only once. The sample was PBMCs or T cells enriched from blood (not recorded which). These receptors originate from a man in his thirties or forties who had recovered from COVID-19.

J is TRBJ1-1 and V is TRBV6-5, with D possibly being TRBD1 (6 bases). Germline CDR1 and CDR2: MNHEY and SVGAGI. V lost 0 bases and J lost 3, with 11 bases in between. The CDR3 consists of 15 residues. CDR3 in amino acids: CASSYSRAGDTEAFF. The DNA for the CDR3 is TGTGCCAGCAGTTACTCGAGGGCAGGGGACACTGAAGCTTTCTTT.

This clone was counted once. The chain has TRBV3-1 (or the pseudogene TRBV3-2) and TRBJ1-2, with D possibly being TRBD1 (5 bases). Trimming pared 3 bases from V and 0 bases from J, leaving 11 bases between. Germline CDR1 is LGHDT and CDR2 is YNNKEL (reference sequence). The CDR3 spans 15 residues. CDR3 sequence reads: CASSQGRGTNYGYTF. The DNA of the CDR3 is TGTGCCAGCAGCCAGGGGAGGGGTACTAACTATGGCTACACCTTC.

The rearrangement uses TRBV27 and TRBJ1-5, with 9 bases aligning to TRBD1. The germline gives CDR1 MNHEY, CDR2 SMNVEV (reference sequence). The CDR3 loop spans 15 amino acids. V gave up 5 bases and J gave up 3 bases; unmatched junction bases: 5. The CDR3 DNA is TGTGCCAGCAGTCCCCGGGACAGGGCCAATCAGCCCCAGCATTTT. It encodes CASSPRDRANQPQHF.